This T cell receptor beta chain was sequenced in a study of identical twins (dated by TCRdb to 2016 to 2017). Describing the broader study: To test whether fetal clonotypes persist, the study used deep sequencing on TCR alpha and beta repertoires from monozygotic twins, unrelated adults of various ages, and cord blood. To rule out contamination, replicate twin experiments were performed at different times with different library preparation protocols.

All donors were healthy Caucasians. Three pairs of female monozygotic twins, all aged roughly 18 to 29 years, made up the twin cohort. CD4+ and CD8+ T cell populations were isolated with positive isolation kits from Invitrogen. The library was generated by 5' RACE. Sequencer: Illumina HiSeq 2000. Template switching introduced a universal primer binding site; the final cDNA contained a unique molecular identifier, enabling accurate counting of TCR cDNA molecules. First-strand cDNA for TCR alpha and beta chains was synthesized from specific primers in the conserved constant-segment region. To control for contamination, each cDNA library was double barcoded with a SMART-Mk sample barcode plus Illumina barcodes. TruSeq adapter sequences along with Illumina sample barcodes were introduced in two successive PCR steps. Sequencing of the TCR alpha and beta cDNA libraries was done on the Illumina HiSeq platform using custom primers. The study's own analysis went as follows. MiGEC was used to process raw reads and extract unique molecular identifiers, and MiXCR was used to find CDR3 positions. Recombination models were inferred per individual with the repgenHMM and IGoR tools using an EM algorithm. Shared clonotypes were analyzed with the tcR package in R, and sharing was normalized by the product of cloneset sizes. Out-of-frame nonproductive sequences were analyzed to study raw recombination free of thymic and clonal selection effects. The raw public reads went through TCRdb reprocessing: fastp at Q25, MiXCR clone calling, in-frame beta chains kept. Each entry is one CDR3 protein sequence, shown with its most common DNA and genes. The V and J calls reflect TCRdb's pipeline rather than the authors' work. The sample table lists a few hundred thousand distinct CDR3 sequences, 12% of them with a count of one. More than 6% of the sample is held by the ten biggest clonotypes.

Study-wide conclusions, independent of this receptor: Because the same donors could not be followed over many years, the conclusions relied on cross-sectional statistical analysis. Zero-insertion analyses could be partly confounded by invariant T cells such as MAIT and iNKT, though diverse VJ usage argued against such confounding for most clonotypes. In monozygotic twins, recombination models systematically underestimated out-of-frame TCR alpha sharing, but the models matched the sharing seen between unrelated individuals. In beta out-of-frame sequences, excess twin sharing was weaker, because having fewer shared sequences lowered the signal-to-noise ratio. Fewer insertions were carried by abundant cord blood beta clonotypes, a similar but weaker trend appeared in young adult naive repertoires, and no such trend appeared in memory repertoires. Out-of-frame TCR alpha sequences shared between twins showed an excess of low generation-probability sequences compared with coincidental sharing between unrelated individuals.

The germline V gene provides CDR1 MDHEN and CDR2 SYDVKM. V loses 5 bases at its end and J loses 6 bases; junction bases beyond the gene matches: 17. There are 17 amino acids in the CDR3, from cysteine to phenylalanine inclusive. The entry retains the CDR3 DNA only, 51 bases that are in frame from base 1. In the case of this clonotype: Its binding antigen is unknown. No base qualities exist here, and no much larger clone lies one base off it.

These data were likewise used in another study, on yellow fever vaccine responses in identical twins. The second source states: According to the authors, in identical twins the way T cells responded to vaccination appeared partly convergent and partly personalized. In the study, vaccine-responding T cell clones were precisely tracked in identical twins.

The chain is made from TRBV28 and TRBJ2-3, with 7 middle bases fitting TRBD2. The clonotype comes from a woman between 18 and 29 years old in good health. The sequencing sample was made of CD8+ T cells sorted from blood. Read as DNA, the sequence is TGTGCCAGCAGTAAAGGGACTACCCTAAGAGGAAGGGATACGCAGTATTTT. Translated, this is CASSKGTTLRGRDTQYF.